These 10 T cell receptor beta chains were all obtained from the same sample, sequenced in a study of T cells in Graves' hyperthyroidism and ophthalmopathy. RNA transcripts yielded amplified TCR beta CDR3 regions. HTBI primers were used for first-round RT-PCR of the TCR CDR3. TCRdb reanalysed the multiplex PCR reads using MiXCR and keeps one entry per CDR3 protein. The sample holds more than 50,000 distinct CDR3 sequences; roughly 52% are singletons and the top ten take under 15%. The sequenced sample consisted of blood. Source of these receptors: a woman in her 30s with Graves' ophthalmopathy.

The sample holds many counts of this clonotype. The chain carries TRBV7-9 and TRBJ1-5; D is unresolved. Trimming left V 5 bases short and J 0 bases short, with 5 bases between. Per the germline V gene, CDR1 is SEHNR and CDR2 is FQNEAQ (reference sequence). The CDR3 covers 13 residues. In DNA, the CDR3 is TGTGCCAGCAGCCAAGATAGCAATCAGCCCCAGCATTTT. This codes for CASSQDSNQPQHF.

At least ten counts were recorded for this clonotype. V usage is TRBV11-2 and J usage is TRBJ2-1, with a possible D match to TRBD2 (6 bases). The CDR3 has 14 residues. Germline CDR1 reads SGHAT; CDR2 reads FQNNGV. Trimming stripped 6 bases from V and 10 bases from J, with 19 bases between. The CDR3 loop reads CASRRPGLGPEQFF. In DNA, the CDR3 is TGTGCCAGCAGGCGACCGGGACTTGGGCCCGAGCAGTTCTTC.

The chain combines TRBV6-6 with TRBJ1-2; possible D gene TRBD1, 5 bases. The CDR3 consists of 15 residues. Looked up from germline, CDR1 is MNHNY and CDR2 is SVGAGI (reference sequence). V shed 2 bases and J shed 8 bases, with 18 bases lying between them. The CDR3 nucleotides are TGTGCCAGCAGTTACGGGCGATCCGGGACTAGCGGCTACACCTTC. Its translation is CASSYGRSGTSGYTF.

This clonotype came up many times. The chain employs TRBV19 and TRBJ1-5, with 11 bases that match TRBD1. CDR3 length: 17 residues. Per germline, CDR1 LNHDA and CDR2 SQIVND (reference sequence). Trimming cost V 5 bases and J 4 bases; bases outside gene matches: 10. The CDR3 DNA sequence: TGTGCCAGTAGTCCCCGGGACAGGGGGGCTAGGAATCAGCCCCAGCATTTT. Amino acids: CASSPRDRGARNQPQHF.

V gene TRBV7-9 combines with J gene TRBJ1-5; D remains unclear. The germline V and J ends were trimmed by 0 bases and 5 bases, with 11 bases remaining between them. From germline, CDR1 is SEHNR and CDR2 FQNEAQ (reference sequence). This CDR3 is built from 15 residues. The CDR3 loop reads CASSLAWAGDQPQHF. The CDR3 coding sequence is TGTGCCAGCAGCTTAGCATGGGCAGGAGATCAGCCCCAGCATTTT. The entire variable domain, with the rest obtained from reference TRBV7-9 and TRBJ1-5, is as follows: DTGVSQNPRHKITKRGQNVTFRCDPISEHNRLYWYRQTLGQGPEFLTYFQNEAQLEKSRLLSDRFSAERPKGSFSTLEIQRTEQGDSAMYLCASSLAWAGDQPQHFGDGTRLSIL.

This clonotype was observed at least ten times. J is TRBJ1-2 and V is TRBV5-6, with 11 bases aligning to TRBD1. From germline, CDR1 is SGHDT and CDR2 YYEEEE. This CDR3 region has 14 residues. The V gene end was trimmed by 6 bases and the J gene end by 2 bases; junction bases not matched to a gene: 3. In DNA form, the CDR3 reads TGTGCCAGCACGGACAGGGGGCGCAACTATGGCTACACCTTC. The encoded protein is CASTDRGRNYGYTF.

CDR3 DNA: TGTGGCAACAGCGGTTGGGGGGAGCAGTTCTTC. Protein: CGNSGWGEQFF. The chain has TRBV9 and TRBJ2-1; perhaps D is TRBD1 or TRBD2 (5 bases each). This CDR3 has 11 amino acids. The germline CDR1 and CDR2 sequences are SGDLS and YYNGEE.

Concerning this clonotype: The junction shows a germline mismatch at one end, possibly a read error. The J gene is TRBJ2-7, the V gene TRBV7-2; D tentatively fits TRBD1 or TRBD2 (5 bases each). Germline V gene data show CDR1 as SGHTA and CDR2 as FQGNSA. The CDR3 length is 16 residues. The DNA of the CDR3 is TGTGCAAGCAGCCCAGGGACCGGGGCAGGGACCTACGAGCAGTACTTC. This encodes CASSPGTGAGTYEQYF.

This clonotype appeared many times. The chain is built from TRBV27 and TRBJ1-2; possible D gene TRBD1, 5 bases. CDR1 is MNHEY and CDR2 is SMNVEV in the germline V gene (reference sequence). The CDR3 is 14 residues long. V was cut by 8 bases and J by 2 bases, with 15 bases left in between. The CDR3, as DNA: TGTGCCAGCGCCACCTCGGGGGGAAACTATGGCTACACCTTC. Amino acid sequence: CASATSGGNYGYTF.

In this sample, this clonotype turned up many times. This rearrangement joins TRBV2 to TRBJ2-7; the D gene is possibly TRBD2 (6 bases). CDR1 is SNHLY, CDR2 FYNNEI, per germline. V was cut by 2 bases and J by 12 bases, with 11 bases left in between. The CDR3 is 11 residues long. The DNA for the CDR3 is TGTGCCAGCAGTGAAATGGTCGGGGGGTACTTC. The encoded protein is CASSEMVGGYF.